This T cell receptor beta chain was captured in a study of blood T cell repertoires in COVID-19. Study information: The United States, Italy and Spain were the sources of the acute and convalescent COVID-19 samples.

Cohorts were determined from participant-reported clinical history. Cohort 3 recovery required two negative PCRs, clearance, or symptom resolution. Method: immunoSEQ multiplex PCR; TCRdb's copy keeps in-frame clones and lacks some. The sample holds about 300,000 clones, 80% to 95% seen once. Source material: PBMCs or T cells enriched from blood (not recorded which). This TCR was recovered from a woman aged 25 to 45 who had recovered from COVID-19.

DNA of the CDR3: TGCGCCAGCAGCCTCACCATGGAGAAAAACATTCAGTACTTC. It codes for CASSLTMEKNIQYF. The J gene is TRBJ2-4, the V gene TRBV5-1; D not certain. Germline CDR1 reads SGHRS; CDR2 reads YFSETQ. V lost 4 bases and J 4 bases, leaving 12 bases between the germline ends. This CDR3 region has 14 residues.